This T cell receptor (beta chain) is from a study of blood T cell repertoires in COVID-19. Study information: The United States, Italy and Spain were the sources of the acute and convalescent COVID-19 samples. Sources were T cells, B-cell-depleted T cells, or PBMCs; the material itself was cDNA or gDNA.

The assay was immunoSEQ multiplex PCR, and TCRdb's table has in-frame clones only and misses some. The sample lists roughly 460,000 clones, roughly 89% occurring once. There are 12 residues in the CDR3. Germline CDR1 and CDR2: KGHSH and LQKENI. V was pared by 6 bases and J by 5 bases, with 9 bases between. The sample was peripheral blood. The sequence came from a man younger than 30 with COVID-19, enrolled during active disease. This rearrangement joins TRBV18 to TRBJ2-3; D is unclear. The CDR3 DNA reads as TGTGCCAGCTCGGAGCTGTTAGATACGCAGTATTTT. It yields the protein CASSELLDTQYF.